Sequencing of this TCR beta chain was carried out in a study of shared clonotypes between healthy human individuals. This clone was seen only once. Naivety among CD8 cells was defined by CD45RO negativity and positive CCR7 selection, thereby excluding terminally differentiated effector memory CD45RA+ cells. With 8 bases removed from V and 9 bases from J, the gap between germline ends came to 19 bases. The CDR3 loop spans 14 amino acids. From germline, CDR1 is SGHAT and CDR2 FQNNGV. Under the authors' procedure: Filtering differed because ImmunoSEQ produced junction-only sequences that carried no quality scores. Assay used: immunoSEQ multiplex PCR; TCRdb lists only in-frame clones, some missing. The V and J calls and clone size come from that table; D and trimming were worked out from the DNA. The repertoire consists of under 1 million clones, with 90% to 98% occurring once and the leading ten covering less than 0.25%.

This chain uses TRBV11-2 with TRBJ1-4, with D maybe TRBD1 (5 bases). The clonotype comes from a man younger than 45 in good health. Material for sequencing was naive CD8+ T cells sorted from blood. Written as DNA, the CDR3 is TGTGCCAGCTACGGGGTAGGGGAGGAACAAAAACTGTTTTTT. Amino acids: CASYGVGEEQKLFF.